A single sample gave rise to the 25 T cell receptor beta chains below, sequenced in a study of T cell responses to AZD1222 COVID-19 vaccine. Repertoires were generated with immunoSEQ multiplex PCR, while TCRdb's copy carries only in-frame clones and drops some. The sample carries 150,000 to 200,000 clones, 70% to 90% recorded once. The material was peripheral blood, obtained on day 0 of AZD1222 vaccination. The source of these receptors is an adult in good health.

J is TRBJ2-7 and V is TRBV2, with 7 bases matching TRBD1. V gave up 4 bases and J gave up 3 bases; unmatched junction bases: 3. The CDR3 extends over 13 amino acids. Germline V gives CDR1 SNHLY, CDR2 FYNNEI. CDR3 sequence reads: CASSGDRGYEQYF. The CDR3 nucleotides read TGTGCCAGCAGTGGGGACAGAGGCTACGAGCAGTACTTC.

The chain couples TRBV3-1 (or the pseudogene TRBV3-2) to TRBJ1-1, with D hard to call. CDR1 and CDR2 from the germline V gene are LGHDT and YNNKEL (reference sequence). The CDR3 sequence is 14 residues long. V was trimmed by 4 bases and J by 0 bases, leaving 9 bases between them. The CDR3 spells CASSRARMNTEAFF. The CDR3 nucleotides are TGTGCCAGCAGCCGGGCCAGAATGAACACTGAAGCTTTCTTT.

This clone was picked up one time. The chain uses TRBV5-6 and TRBJ2-1; D is undetermined. Germline assignment: CDR1 SGHDT and CDR2 YYEEEE. V dropped 3 bases and J dropped 4 bases, with 14 bases sitting between them. This CDR3 contains 15 residues. The CDR3 loop reads CASSSSRSAYNEQFF. As DNA, the CDR3 is TGTGCCAGCAGCTCATCCCGGTCGGCTTACAATGAGCAGTTCTTC.

The V call is TRBV7-9, the J call TRBJ1-5, with D tentatively TRBD1 (5 bases). Trimming pared 5 bases from V and 2 bases from J, leaving 19 bases between. The CDR3 loop spans 17 amino acids. Germline V gene sequence: CDR1 SEHNR, CDR2 FQNEAQ (reference sequence). This CDR3 is CASSDPQGSRRNQPQHF. The CDR3 DNA sequence: TGTGCCAGCAGCGACCCTCAGGGTTCCCGGCGCAATCAGCCCCAGCATTTT.

The chain links TRBV12-3 or TRBV12-4 to TRBJ1-3; D remains ambiguous. Trimming stripped 2 bases from V and 2 bases from J, with 4 bases between. The CDR3 is 13 residues long. The DNA of the CDR3 is TGTGCCAGCAGTTTAACGACTGGAAACACCATATATTTT. Translating gives CASSLTTGNTIYF.

The V gene is TRBV19, the J gene TRBJ2-1, with D unresolved. The CDR3 extends over 15 amino acids. From germline, CDR1 is LNHDA and CDR2 SQIVND (reference sequence). Trimming cost V 1 base and J 0 bases, with 7 bases left between them. CDR3 loop: CASSIGLASYNEQFF. In nucleotides, the CDR3 is TGTGCCAGTAGTATAGGGCTGGCCTCCTACAATGAGCAGTTCTTC.

The V call is TRBV28, the J call TRBJ1-2; no clear D. This CDR3 has 13 amino acids. Germline values: CDR1 MDHEN, CDR2 SYDVKM. V was clipped by 1 base and J by 2 bases, with 5 bases between them. The CDR3 coding sequence is TGTGCCAGCAGTTTATCCGCAAACTATGGCTACACCTTC. Encoded protein: CASSLSANYGYTF.

The J gene is TRBJ2-1, the V gene TRBV28, with 8 bases lining up with TRBD2. J lost 5 bases, V lost 6 bases, and 9 bases had no gene match. The CDR3 is 15 amino acids. Germline V CDR1 and CDR2: MDHEN, SYDVKM. CDR3 region: CASSHGLAKNNEQFF. CDR3 bases: TGTGCCAGCAGCCACGGACTAGCCAAGAACAATGAGCAGTTCTTC.

The chain employs TRBV6-5 and TRBJ1-2; no clear D. Trimming left V 6 bases short and J 5 bases short, with 16 bases between. The CDR3 consists of 14 residues. Germline CDR1 and CDR2: MNHEY and SVGAGI. CDR3 amino acids: CASRGFADLYGYTF. The CDR3 DNA is TGTGCCAGCAGGGGGTTCGCTGACCTTTATGGCTACACCTTC.

DNA for the CDR3: TGTGCCAGCAGTTTACTAGGGCGGGGGGAAAAACTGTTTTTT. This sequence encodes CASSLLGRGEKLFF. V and J are TRBV27 and TRBJ1-4; possibly TRBD1 for D (5 bases). Germline lookup yields CDR1 MNHEY and CDR2 SMNVEV (reference sequence). The CDR3 covers 14 residues. V was cut by 2 bases and J by 8 bases, with 12 bases left in between.

The V call is TRBV6-5, the J call TRBJ1-4; 8 nucleotides agree with TRBD1. This CDR3 is built from 15 residues. The V gene's germline CDR1 is MNHEY and CDR2 SVGAGI. V lost 2 bases to trimming and J lost 3 bases; unmatched junction nucleotides: 2. CDR3 sequence: CASSYLGQANEKLFF. CDR3 nucleotide sequence: TGTGCCAGCAGTTACCTGGGACAGGCTAATGAAAAACTGTTTTTT.

About this clone itself: Other DNA sequences in this sample translate to the same CDR3. The CDR3 loop reads CASSYWDRGRNTIYF. CDR3 DNA sequence: TGTGCCAGCAGTTATTGGGACAGGGGTAGAAACACCATATATTTT. The chain is built from TRBV6-5 and TRBJ1-3; 10 bases agree with TRBD1. The trim removed 3 bases at V and 5 bases at J, leaving 4 bases unmatched. The CDR3 consists of 15 residues. The germline CDR1 and CDR2 sequences are MNHEY and SVGAGI.

This clone was observed once. The chain joins TRBV3-1 (or the pseudogene TRBV3-2) to TRBJ2-7; D remains ambiguous. Trimming removed 3 bases at V and 3 bases at J, with 6 bases between. The CDR3 covers 12 residues. Looked up from germline, CDR1 is LGHDT and CDR2 is YNNKEL (reference sequence). CDR3 in amino acids: CASSQWSYEQYF. The CDR3 DNA reads TGTGCCAGCAGCCAGTGGAGCTACGAGCAGTACTTC.

The rearrangement uses TRBV11-2 and TRBJ2-1; TRBD2 matches at 7 bases. The germline gives CDR1 SGHAT, CDR2 FQNNGV. The CDR3 contains 17 residues. The ends lost 2 bases at V and 9 bases at J; junction bases unmatched: 16. CDR3 DNA sequence: TGTGCCAGCAGCTTAAAGGTTGGACTAGGAAGAATCGGTGAGCAGTTCTTC. Encoded protein: CASSLKVGLGRIGEQFF.

The chain combines TRBV11-1 with TRBJ1-1; a possible D gene is TRBD1 (5 bases). Germline CDR1 is SGHAT and CDR2 is FQDESV (reference sequence). CDR3 length: 15 residues. V gave up 5 bases and J gave up 4 bases, with 17 bases separating them. The CDR3 sequence is CASSRSFRGTTEAFF. CDR3 nucleotides: TGTGCCAGCAGCCGATCGTTTCGGGGGACCACTGAAGCTTTCTTT.

The gene calls are TRBV2 and TRBJ1-2; D perhaps matches TRBD1 (6 bases). With 5 bases removed from V and 8 bases from J, the gap between germline ends came to 24 bases. From germline, CDR1 is SNHLY and CDR2 FYNNEI. The CDR3 totals 16 residues. The CDR3 loop reads CASSKNRDGVYGGYTF. Here the CDR3 DNA reads TGTGCCAGCAGTAAAAACAGGGACGGGGTGTACGGGGGCTACACCTTC.

The CDR3 nucleotides read TGTGCCAGCAGCTTTATTGCCGGCTCTGGAAACACCATATATTTT. Protein: CASSFIAGSGNTIYF. The chain links TRBV5-5 to TRBJ1-3; D call uncertain. V was cut by 2 bases and J by 0 bases, with 9 bases left in between. CDR1 is SGHKS, CDR2 YYEKEE, per germline (reference sequence). The CDR3 sequence is 15 residues long.

This clone was counted once. The chain links TRBV6-6 to TRBJ2-2, with D unclear. V lost 4 bases to trimming and J lost 0 bases, with 6 bases between them. Germline CDR1 MNHNY, CDR2 SVGAGI (reference sequence). The CDR3 has 14 residues. The CDR3 reads CASSFTTNTGELFF. The CDR3 DNA reads as TGTGCCAGCAGTTTCACGACGAACACCGGGGAGCTGTTTTTT.

V gene TRBV15 combines with J gene TRBJ2-5; D possibly corresponds to TRBD1 (6 bases). This CDR3 is 17 amino acids long. With 0 bases removed from V and 1 base from J, the gap between germline ends came to 15 bases. Germline V gives CDR1 LNHNV, CDR2 YYDKDF (reference sequence). The CDR3 protein is CATSRDLLTGGQETQYF. The CDR3 DNA reads as TGTGCCACCAGCAGAGATCTTCTGACAGGAGGCCAAGAGACCCAGTACTTC.

The V and J genes are TRBV6-4 and TRBJ1-5; the D gene is possibly TRBD1 (5 bases). Germline loops: CDR1 MRHNA, CDR2 SNTAGT. CDR3 length equals 16 residues. Trimming shortened V by 7 bases and J by 6 bases, and 22 bases separated the two germline ends. CDR3 sequence (DNA): TGTGCCAGCATTCAAAGGGACCCCAGAGGCGGTCAGCCCCAGCATTTT. This translates into CASIQRDPRGGQPQHF.

This clone was observed once. The chain combines TRBV5-4 with TRBJ2-1, with D perhaps matching TRBD1 or TRBD2 (5 bases each). The CDR3 loop spans 16 amino acids. Trimming took 3 bases from V and 7 from J, leaving 20 bases between them. Germline assignment: CDR1 SGHNT and CDR2 YYREEE (reference sequence). This CDR3 is CASSWAGDVGLNEQFF. The DNA of the CDR3 is TGTGCCAGCAGCTGGGCCGGGGACGTAGGATTGAATGAGCAGTTCTTC.

The CDR3 coding sequence is TGTGCCAGCAGTCCTAGGGGGCGCGTCGGGTTCTATGGCTACACCTTC. Amino acids: CASSPRGRVGFYGYTF. This chain connects TRBV27 to TRBJ1-2; 7 bases agree with TRBD1. Germline V gives CDR1 MNHEY, CDR2 SMNVEV (reference sequence). Unmatched junction bases numbered 13, after V lost 5 bases and J lost 4 bases. The CDR3 consists of 16 residues.

V is TRBV27 and J is TRBJ1-6; D remains ambiguous. This CDR3 is 16 amino acids long. CDR1 is MNHEY, CDR2 SMNVEV, per germline (reference sequence). The V gene lost 6 bases and the J gene lost 5 bases, with 17 bases spanning the gap. CDR3 bases: TGTGCCAGCAGAACGCTTTTGGCGGGAAATAATTCACCCCTCCACTTT. It specifies CASRTLLAGNNSPLHF.

The rearrangement links TRBV10-3 to TRBJ2-5; possibly TRBD1 or TRBD2 for D (6 bases each). The V and J ends lost 8 bases and 5 bases respectively, with 15 bases between them. The CDR3 runs 13 residues. The V gene's germline CDR1 is ENHRY and CDR2 SYGVKD. The CDR3 spells CAIGPGGGETQYF. CDR3 DNA: TGTGCCATCGGTCCCGGGGGCGGTGAGACCCAGTACTTC.

The chain carries TRBV18 and TRBJ2-7; 9 bases are shared with TRBD1. This CDR3 contains 15 residues. V lost 3 bases to trimming and J lost 1 base; unmatched junction nucleotides: 4. CDR1 is KGHSH, CDR2 LQKENI, per germline. DNA of the CDR3: TGTGCCAGCTCACCTCCGGGACAGGGATCCTACGAGCAGTACTTC. Residues: CASSPPGQGSYEQYF.